These 14 T cell receptor beta chains were all obtained from the same sample, sequenced in a study of blood T cell repertoires in COVID-19 (dated by TCRdb to the early 2020s). Libraries were prepared through the immunoSEQ multiplex PCR assay. TCRdb took over this immuneACCESS table, retaining in-frame rearrangements with V and J assigned. Such tables are incomplete; in checked studies, under half of the missing clones stem from an unresolved V gene, and the remainder is unexplained. This sample comprises about 410,000 clones, roughly 90% of them detected only once. 1.5% to 2% of the sample belongs to the ten largest clones. Source material: PBMCs or T cells enriched from blood (not recorded which). These receptors came from a woman in her 30s who had recovered from COVID-19.

This rearrangement joins TRBV5-1 to TRBJ1-1; 7 nucleotides agree with TRBD1. This CDR3 comprises 15 residues. Germline CDR1 and CDR2: SGHRS and YFSETQ. J was trimmed by 1 base and V by 3 bases; bases with no gene match: 6. Here the CDR3 DNA reads TGCGCCAGCAGCTCAAGGACAGGACCGAACACTGAAGCTTTCTTT. Translated: CASSSRTGPNTEAFF.

This chain connects TRBV7-3 to TRBJ2-1; D is perhaps TRBD2 (7 bases). CDR3 size: 16 residues. Trimming stripped 5 bases from V and 0 bases from J, with 14 bases between. From germline, CDR1 is SGHTA and CDR2 FQGTGA. CDR3: CASSESGGSSYNEQFF. CDR3 sequence (DNA): TGTGCCAGCAGCGAATCGGGGGGCAGCTCCTACAATGAGCAGTTCTTC.

The chain has TRBV7-8 and TRBJ2-1; D unresolved. Trimming pared 2 bases from V and 0 bases from J, leaving 8 bases between. Germline-derived CDR1 and CDR2 are SGHVS and FQNEAQ. The CDR3 is 15 residues long. CDR3 region: CASSLSSSSYNEQFF. CDR3 nucleotide sequence: TGTGCCAGCAGCTTATCATCTAGCTCCTACAATGAGCAGTTCTTC.

The CDR3 DNA is TGTGCCAGCAGTTACTCCCTTCTGGGGGGGGAAGAGACCCAGTACTTC. Its protein is CASSYSLLGGEETQYF. This chain uses TRBV6-5 with TRBJ2-5, with 7 bases that match TRBD2. The CDR3 extends over 16 amino acids. V lost 0 bases, J lost 3 bases, and 7 bases stayed unmatched. The V gene's germline CDR1 is MNHEY and CDR2 SVGAGI.

J is TRBJ1-4 and V is TRBV5-1; TRBD1 agrees at 8 bases. CDR3 length: 16 residues. Germline V gene data show CDR1 as SGHRS and CDR2 as YFSETQ. The J segment lost 2 bases and the V segment lost 6 bases, leaving 9 bases of the junction unmatched. Written as DNA, the CDR3 is TGCGCCAGCAAATCCGGTGACAGGGGTACTAATGAAAAACTGTTTTTT. Translation gives CASKSGDRGTNEKLFF.

This rearrangement joins TRBV7-2 to TRBJ2-5; 7 bases map to TRBD2. The CDR3 loop spans 16 amino acids. CDR1 and CDR2 (germline): SGHTA, FQGNSA. Losses at the gene ends were 1 base for V and 5 bases for J; bases not matched to a gene: 10. The CDR3 nucleotides are TGTGCCAGCAGCTTAGGTACTAGCGCCCGGGGGGAGACCCAGTACTTC. This sequence encodes CASSLGTSARGETQYF.

The CDR3 region has the DNA TGTGCCAGCTCACCTCCCCAAGCGCTAGCGGGAGTCTACGAGCAGTACTTC. Translating it yields CASSPPQALAGVYEQYF. The chain couples TRBV18 to TRBJ2-7, with 10 positions matching TRBD2. This CDR3 is built from 17 residues. Per germline, CDR1 KGHSH and CDR2 LQKENI. J gave up 3 bases and V 3 bases, and 11 bases lay outside the gene matches.

The rearrangement uses TRBV30 and TRBJ1-2; D possibly corresponds to TRBD1 (6 bases). The CDR3 is made up of 10 amino acids. With 4 bases removed from V and 13 bases from J, the gap between germline ends came to 13 bases. Germline CDR1 reads GTSNPN; CDR2 reads SVGIG (reference sequence). The CDR3 region is CAWNRGGPTF. CDR3 in DNA: TGTGCCTGGAACCGAGGGGGTCCCACCTTC. Full variable domain (missing parts from reference TRBV30 and TRBJ1-2): SQTIHQWPATLVQPVGSPLSLECTVEGTSNPNLYWYRQAAGRGLQLLFYSVGIGQISSEVPQNLSASRPQDRQFILSSKKLLLSDSGFYLCAWNRGGPTFGSGTRLTVV.

The chain couples TRBV9 to TRBJ2-1; tentatively, D is TRBD1 (6 bases). Germline loops: CDR1 SGDLS, CDR2 YYNGEE. Trimming took 3 bases from V and 6 from J, leaving 19 bases between them. This CDR3 has 16 residues. The CDR3 region has the DNA TGTGCCAGCAGCGCTAACTACAGGGTAAGGGGCAATGAGCAGTTCTTC. Its translation: CASSANYRVRGNEQFF.

The rearrangement joins TRBV5-4 to TRBJ2-1; 13 bases are shared with TRBD2. CDR3 length: 16 residues. Germline V gene data show CDR1 as SGHNT and CDR2 as YYREEE (reference sequence). The trim removed 4 bases at V and 2 bases at J, leaving 3 bases unmatched. CDR3 in DNA: TGTGCCAGCAGCACCGGGACTAGCGGGACCTACAATGAGCAGTTCTTC. This encodes CASSTGTSGTYNEQFF.

The V gene is TRBV10-2, the J gene TRBJ1-2, with D hard to call. The CDR3 spans 13 residues. Germline loops: CDR1 WSHSY, CDR2 SAAADI. CDR3 coding DNA: TGCGCGACCGGGATCTTATCCAGCTATGGCTACACCTTC. Protein: CATGILSSYGYTF.

A single count supports this clone. V is TRBV5-1 and J is TRBJ1-2, with 7 bases that match TRBD1. The CDR3 is 15 amino acids. Unmatched junction bases numbered 12, after V lost 9 bases and J lost 1 base. Germline V gives CDR1 SGHRS, CDR2 YFSETQ. In DNA form, the CDR3 reads TGCGCCACCGAGACAGGGCGAGGGGTTAACTATGGCTACACCTTC. Residues: CATETGRGVNYGYTF.

J is TRBJ2-3 and V is TRBV5-5; tentatively, D is TRBD1 (5 bases). V was pared by 0 bases and J by 4 bases, with 15 bases between. The CDR3 extends over 16 amino acids. The germline gives CDR1 SGHKS, CDR2 YYEKEE (reference sequence). As DNA, the CDR3 is TGTGCCAGCAGCTTGGTAGGGGCGCGTAGGGCAGATACGCAGTATTTT. Amino acids: CASSLVGARRADTQYF.

The chain carries TRBV19 and TRBJ1-4, with 9 bases aligning to TRBD1. The germline V gene has CDR1 LNHDA and CDR2 SQIVND (reference sequence). This CDR3 has 15 amino acids. The ends lost 6 bases at V and 4 bases at J; junction bases unmatched: 6. This CDR3 reads CASSYGQGFNEKLFF. The DNA for the CDR3 is TGTGCCAGTAGCTACGGACAGGGGTTTAATGAAAAACTGTTTTTT.